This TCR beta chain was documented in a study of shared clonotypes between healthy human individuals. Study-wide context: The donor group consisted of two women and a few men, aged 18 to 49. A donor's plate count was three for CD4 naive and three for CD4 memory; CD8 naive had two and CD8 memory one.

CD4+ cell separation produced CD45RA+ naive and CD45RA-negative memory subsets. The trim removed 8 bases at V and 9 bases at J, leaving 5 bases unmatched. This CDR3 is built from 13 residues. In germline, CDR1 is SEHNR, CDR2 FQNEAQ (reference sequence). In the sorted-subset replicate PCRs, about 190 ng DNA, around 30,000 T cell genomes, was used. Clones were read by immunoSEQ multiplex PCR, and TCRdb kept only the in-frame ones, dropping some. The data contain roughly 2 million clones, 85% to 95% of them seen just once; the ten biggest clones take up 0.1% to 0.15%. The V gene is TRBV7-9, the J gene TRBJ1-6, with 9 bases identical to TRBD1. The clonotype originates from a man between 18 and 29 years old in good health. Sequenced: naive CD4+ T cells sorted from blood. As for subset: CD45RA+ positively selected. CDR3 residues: CASGGTGPSPLHF. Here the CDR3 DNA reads TGTGCCAGCGGAGGGACAGGGCCTTCACCCCTCCACTTT.